Listed below are T cell receptor beta chains from one sample, sequenced in a study of blood T cells in healthy people across ages. TCRdb processed the 5' RACE reads anew with MiXCR; each CDR3 protein has one entry. Of around 800,000 distinct CDR3 sequences listed, around two fifths are singletons. Material: blood. The origin of the receptors is a man aged 55-75 years in good health. Both conserved end residues are part of each CDR3. The order of the fields is D gene, J gene, clone size, V gene, CDR3 DNA, CDR3 protein. The D gene is left open where the match is weak. Only part of the rows carry a size: once, few, many, or a class if the clone is expanded.

D gene: .
J gene: TRBJ2-7
clone size: .
V gene: TRBV20-1
CDR3 DNA: TGCAGTGCTACGAGGCGGGATAGGAGCTCCTACAATGAGCAGTACTTC
CDR3 protein: CSATRRDRSSYNEQYF

D gene: .
J gene: TRBJ2-1
clone size: .
V gene: TRBV27
CDR3 DNA: TGTGCCAGCAGTTTAAACAGGGTAAACAATGAGCAGTTCTTC
CDR3 protein: CASSLNRVNNEQFF

D gene: .
J gene: TRBJ2-7
clone size: .
V gene: TRBV27
CDR3 DNA: TGTGCCAGCAGTTCACCGGGGGCAAGTGGCGAGCAGTACTTC
CDR3 protein: CASSSPGASGEQYF

D gene: .
J gene: TRBJ1-1
clone size: .
V gene: TRBV5-1
CDR3 DNA: TGCGCCAGCAGCACGGTCGGGGGGTCCGTGAACACTGAAGCTTTCTTT
CDR3 protein: CASSTVGGSVNTEAFF

D gene: TRBD2
J gene: TRBJ2-7
clone size: few
V gene: TRBV6-2/TRBV6-3
CDR3 DNA: TGTGCCAGCAGTAACCGGGACTACTCCTACGAGCAGTACTTC
CDR3 protein: CASSNRDYSYEQYF

D gene: TRBD2
J gene: TRBJ2-3
clone size: .
V gene: TRBV7-2
CDR3 DNA: TGTGCCAGCAGCTTAAGAGCGGGGGGCTCCAGCACAGATACGCAGTATTTT
CDR3 protein: CASSLRAGGSSTDTQYF

D gene: .
J gene: TRBJ1-1
clone size: .
V gene: TRBV14
CDR3 DNA: TGTGCCAGCAGCCAAGATAGGGGGGGCTTGGTCACTGAAGCTTTCTTT
CDR3 protein: CASSQDRGGLVTEAFF

D gene: TRBD1
J gene: TRBJ2-6
clone size: once
V gene: TRBV27
CDR3 DNA: TGTGCCAGCAGTCCCTACAGGGGTAAGAGCTCTGGGGCCAACGTCCTGACTTTC
CDR3 protein: CASSPYRGKSSGANVLTF

D gene: .
J gene: TRBJ1-2
clone size: few
V gene: TRBV4-3
CDR3 DNA: TGCGCCAGCAGCCAAGTAGAAGGGAGGGGCGCTTCTGGCTACACCTTC
CDR3 protein: CASSQVEGRGASGYTF

D gene: TRBD1
J gene: TRBJ2-7
clone size: .
V gene: TRBV6-5
CDR3 DNA: TGTGCCAGCAGTTCCAGGGGGCGATCCTACGAGCAGTACTTC
CDR3 protein: CASSSRGRSYEQYF

D gene: .
J gene: TRBJ1-1
clone size: .
V gene: TRBV3-1
CDR3 DNA: TGTGCCAGCAGCCAGGCTCAGGGATCTGAAGCTTTCTTT
CDR3 protein: CASSQAQGSEAFF

D gene: .
J gene: TRBJ2-7
clone size: .
V gene: TRBV27
CDR3 DNA: TGTGCCAGCAGCAAGGATATCCACGAGCAGTACTTC
CDR3 protein: CASSKDIHEQYF

D gene: .
J gene: TRBJ1-2
clone size: few
V gene: TRBV29-1
CDR3 DNA: TGCAGCGTTAGCCCCCTACAGGGCTATGGCTACACCTTC
CDR3 protein: CSVSPLQGYGYTF

D gene: .
J gene: TRBJ1-6
clone size: once
V gene: TRBV5-1
CDR3 DNA: TGCGCCAGCAGCATGGCCGTGGACAGCCTCGGATCACCCCTCCACTTT
CDR3 protein: CASSMAVDSLGSPLHF

D gene: TRBD2
J gene: TRBJ2-3
clone size: .
V gene: TRBV6-1
CDR3 DNA: TGTGCCAGCAGTGAAGGTAGCGGGGACACAGATACGCAGTATTTT
CDR3 protein: CASSEGSGDTDTQYF

D gene: TRBD1
J gene: TRBJ2-5
clone size: .
V gene: TRBV7-2
CDR3 DNA: TGTGCCAGCAGCCAAGATTCCGGACAGGGGAGGCAAGAGACCCAGTACTTC
CDR3 protein: CASSQDSGQGRQETQYF

D gene: .
J gene: TRBJ1-6
clone size: .
V gene: TRBV9
CDR3 DNA: TGTGCCAGCAGCTCCCGTGGTGTGAAGGGCGGTAATTCACCCCTCCACTTT
CDR3 protein: CASSSRGVKGGNSPLHF

D gene: TRBD1
J gene: TRBJ1-6
clone size: .
V gene: TRBV25-1
CDR3 DNA: TGTGCCAGCAGTGAGCTACCGGGACAGTCTTCACCCCTCCACTTT
CDR3 protein: CASSELPGQSSPLHF

D gene: .
J gene: TRBJ1-6
clone size: .
V gene: TRBV5-1
CDR3 DNA: TGCGCCAGCAGCTTGAGTGGGTGGGATAATTCACCCCTCCACTTT
CDR3 protein: CASSLSGWDNSPLHF

D gene: .
J gene: TRBJ2-7
clone size: .
V gene: TRBV6-1
CDR3 DNA: TGTGCCAGCAGTGAGGGCCGAGGAAGGTCCTACGAGCAGTACTTC
CDR3 protein: CASSEGRGRSYEQYF

D gene: TRBD2
J gene: TRBJ2-7
clone size: .
V gene: TRBV5-1
CDR3 DNA: TGCGCCAGCAGCTTGGCAGTAGCGGGGGCTGTTTCCTACGAGCAGTACTTC
CDR3 protein: CASSLAVAGAVSYEQYF

D gene: .
J gene: TRBJ2-3
clone size: .
V gene: TRBV7-2
CDR3 DNA: TGTGCCAGCAGCTTAACGGGGGTAGGCACAGATACGCCGTATTTT
CDR3 protein: CASSLTGVGTDTPYF

D gene: .
J gene: TRBJ2-3
clone size: .
V gene: TRBV5-1
CDR3 DNA: TGCGCCAGCAGCACCCGAGGGGGGTATAGCACAGATACGCAGTATTTT
CDR3 protein: CASSTRGGYSTDTQYF

D gene: .
J gene: TRBJ1-2
clone size: .
V gene: TRBV7-9
CDR3 DNA: TGTGCCAGCAGCTTAGACAGGACATTTGCTAACTATGGCTACACCTTC
CDR3 protein: CASSLDRTFANYGYTF

D gene: .
J gene: TRBJ2-2
clone size: .
V gene: TRBV5-1
CDR3 DNA: TGCGCCGGATCCGACACCGGAGGGTTCACCGGGGAGCTGTTTTTT
CDR3 protein: CAGSDTGGFTGELFF

D gene: .
J gene: TRBJ2-7
clone size: .
V gene: TRBV30
CDR3 DNA: TGTGCCTGGAGTACTGGGAACTACGAGCAGTACTTC
CDR3 protein: CAWSTGNYEQYF

D gene: TRBD1
J gene: TRBJ1-5
clone size: .
V gene: TRBV6-2/TRBV6-3
CDR3 DNA: TGTGCCAGCAGTTACATGGGACAGGGAATGCAGCCCCAGCATTTT
CDR3 protein: CASSYMGQGMQPQHF

D gene: .
J gene: TRBJ2-1
clone size: .
V gene: TRBV6-6
CDR3 DNA: TGTGCCAGCAGTAAGACACCGCAAGAGACCCAGTTCTTC
CDR3 protein: CASSKTPQETQFF

D gene: TRBD1
J gene: TRBJ2-2
clone size: .
V gene: TRBV9
CDR3 DNA: TGTGCCAGCAGCGTAAATCTCGACAGGGGATGGACCGGGGAGCTGTTTTTT
CDR3 protein: CASSVNLDRGWTGELFF